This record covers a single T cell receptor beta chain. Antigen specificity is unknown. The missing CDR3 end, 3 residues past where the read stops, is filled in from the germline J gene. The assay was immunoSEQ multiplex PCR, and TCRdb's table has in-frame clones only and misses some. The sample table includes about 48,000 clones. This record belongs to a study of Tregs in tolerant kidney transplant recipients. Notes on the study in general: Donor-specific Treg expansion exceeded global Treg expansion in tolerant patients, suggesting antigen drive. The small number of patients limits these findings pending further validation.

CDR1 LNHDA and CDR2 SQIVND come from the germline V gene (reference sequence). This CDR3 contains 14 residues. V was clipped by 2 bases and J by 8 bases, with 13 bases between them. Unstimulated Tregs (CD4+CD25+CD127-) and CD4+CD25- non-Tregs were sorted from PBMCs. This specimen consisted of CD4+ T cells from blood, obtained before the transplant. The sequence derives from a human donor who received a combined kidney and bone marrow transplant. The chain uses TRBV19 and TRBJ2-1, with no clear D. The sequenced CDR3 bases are TGTGCCAGTAGTATAATTAGTTTCCTCGATGAG. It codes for CASSIISFLDE. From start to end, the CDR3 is CASSIISFLDEQFF.